A single sample is the source of the 8 T cell receptor beta chains below, sequenced in a study of control samples from healthy donors and cancer patients (dated by TCRdb to 2020 to 2021). Preparation of the library involved the immunoSEQ multiplex PCR assay. TCRdb provides this immuneACCESS table in a form limited to in-frame rearrangements. Some clones are lacking; in checked studies, under half of them reflect an unresolved V gene, and why the rest are absent is not known. Across this sample there are about 180,000 clones, with roughly 92% seen only once. 1.1% to 1.5% of the sample belongs to the ten largest clones. The sequenced sample consisted of blood. The receptors shown here come from a young woman in good health.

V usage is TRBV13 and J usage is TRBJ2-7, with 15 bases lining up with TRBD2. The CDR3 contains 16 residues. J lost 3 bases, V lost 5 bases, and 5 bases had no gene match. The germline V gene encodes CDR1 PRHDT and CDR2 FYEKMQ (reference sequence). CDR3 residues: CASSQGLAGGLYEQYF. CDR3 sequence (DNA): TGTGCCAGCAGCCAAGGACTAGCGGGGGGGCTCTACGAGCAGTACTTC. The variable domain in full, with the rest retrieved from reference TRBV13 and TRBJ2-7, is AAGVIQSPRHLIKEKRETATLKCYPIPRHDTVYWYQQGPGQDPQFLISFYEKMQSDKGSIPDRFSAQQFSDYHSELNMSSLELGDSALYFCASSQGLAGGLYEQYFGPGTRLTVT.

V and J are TRBV5-1 and TRBJ1-1, with D perhaps TRBD1 (6 bases). The CDR3 totals 16 residues. Trimming took 3 bases from V and 0 from J, leaving 15 bases between them. Per the germline V gene, CDR1 is SGHRS and CDR2 is YFSETQ. CDR3 residues: CASSWGAGSMNTEAFF. DNA for the CDR3: TGCGCCAGCAGCTGGGGGGCAGGCTCTATGAACACTGAAGCTTTCTTT.

This chain joins TRBV18 and TRBJ2-2; 7 bases are a match to TRBD2. Trimming took 3 bases from V and 2 from J; bases not matched to a gene: 6. This CDR3 has 16 amino acids. Germline CDR1 KGHSH, CDR2 LQKENI. CDR3 residues: CASSPRSGANTGELFF. The CDR3 DNA reads as TGTGCCAGCTCACCCAGGAGCGGGGCCAACACCGGGGAGCTGTTTTTT.

The rearrangement joins TRBV10-3 to TRBJ1-4, with 9 bases fitting TRBD1. Per the germline V gene, CDR1 is ENHRY and CDR2 is SYGVKD. CDR3 length equals 16 residues. Germline trimming cut 0 bases from V and 3 bases from J; bases unmatched to any gene: 2. The CDR3 loop reads CAISESGQGANEKLFF. CDR3 sequence (DNA): TGTGCCATCAGTGAGTCGGGACAGGGCGCTAATGAAAAACTGTTTTTT.

This chain connects TRBV6-4 to TRBJ1-2; unclear D gene. Germline assignment: CDR1 MRHNA and CDR2 SNTAGT. Trimming removed 3 bases at V and 4 bases at J, with 18 bases between. The CDR3 extends over 16 amino acids. This chain's CDR3 is CASSDRLIEGSYGYTF. CDR3 DNA sequence: TGTGCCAGCAGTGATAGATTGATCGAGGGAAGCTATGGCTACACCTTC.

The rearrangement uses TRBV28 and TRBJ2-7, with 7 positions matching TRBD2. Germline CDR1 reads MDHEN; CDR2 reads SYDVKM. This CDR3 region has 16 residues. J lost 4 bases, V lost 7 bases, and 16 bases had no gene match. This CDR3 is CASTSSASGGGYEQYF. The CDR3 region has the DNA TGTGCCAGCACCTCATCCGCTAGCGGAGGAGGTTACGAGCAGTACTTC.

This clone appeared once. The V and J genes are TRBV5-1 and TRBJ2-1; 12 bases match TRBD2. CDR3 length: 15 amino acids. Unmatched junction bases numbered 3, after V lost 4 bases and J lost 4 bases. Germline V lookup: CDR1 SGHRS, CDR2 YFSETQ. CDR3 amino acids: CASSSTSGGYNEQFF. CDR3 DNA: TGCGCCAGCAGCAGTACTAGCGGGGGGTACAATGAGCAGTTCTTC.

The chain couples TRBV3-1 (or the pseudogene TRBV3-2) to TRBJ2-1; 11 nucleotides agree with TRBD2. The CDR3 extends over 15 amino acids. Germline V lookup: CDR1 LGHDT, CDR2 YNNKEL (reference sequence). The V and J ends lost 2 bases and 9 bases, in that order; junction bases with no gene match: 6. The CDR3 region has the DNA TGTGCCAGCAGCCAAATAGCGGGGGGGCTGGGTGAGCAGTTCTTC. Translated: CASSQIAGGLGEQFF.